This T cell receptor beta chain was identified in a study of blood T cell repertoires in COVID-19. Study-wide background: T cells, B-cell-depleted T cells, or PBMCs supplied cDNA or gDNA.

Per the study methods: Estimated nucleated cell counts came from reference gene primer amplification. Assay: immunoSEQ multiplex PCR; the TCRdb copy retains only in-frame clones and omits some. D and trimming come from the DNA, and the V and J calls and clone size come from that table. The top ten clones hold 11% of a sample with 140,000 or so clones, 75% to 90% of them seen once. Trimming removed 0 bases at V and 2 bases at J, with 4 bases between. Germline V lookup: CDR1 MGHRA, CDR2 YSYEKL. The CDR3 extends over 14 amino acids. Sequencing was performed on PBMCs or T cells enriched from blood (not recorded which). The clonotype originates from a man in his fifties or sixties who had recovered from COVID-19. The chain employs TRBV4-1 and TRBJ1-4; D remains unclear. The CDR3: CASSQDLTNEKLFF. The DNA for the CDR3 is TGCGCCAGCAGCCAAGATCTGACTAATGAAAAACTGTTTTTT.